The 15 T cell receptor beta chains reported below all come from one sample, sequenced in a study of post-analysis software for immune sequencing data. Findings and caveats of the study: Higher frequency in patients than in controls was seen for about five TRBV segments, with TRBV5-6, TRBV5-1 and TRBV20-1 among them.

Antigen specificity for these receptors is unknown. Unique molecular identifiers were present in the TCR beta cDNA libraries. TCRdb used MiXCR to reprocess the PCR reads, holding one entry per CDR3 protein. The sample yields fewer than 850,000 distinct CDR3 sequences, about half seen once. Sequencing was done on a sample of blood. These TCRs come from a girl aged 10 to 17 with multiple sclerosis.

This clonotype has just a few counts. V usage is TRBV29-1 and J usage is TRBJ1-2, with unresolved D. Trimming took 7 bases from V and 2 from J, leaving 11 bases between them. Germline CDR1 is SQVTM and CDR2 is ANQGSEA. This CDR3 region has 12 residues. CDR3 DNA sequence: TGCAGCGCTGCAGAAGGAAACTATGGCTACACCTTC. Amino acid sequence: CSAAEGNYGYTF.

This clonotype showed up just once. The chain is built from TRBV27 and TRBJ2-4, with no clear D. V lost 6 bases to trimming and J lost 4 bases, with 13 bases between them. Germline CDR1 MNHEY, CDR2 SMNVEV (reference sequence). The CDR3 extends over 14 amino acids. CDR3 bases: TGTGCCAGCAGCCCGGACCCAGCTAAAAACATTCAGTACTTC. This codes for CASSPDPAKNIQYF.

The sample holds a few counts of this clonotype. The chain links TRBV18 to TRBJ2-5; D gene uncertain. The CDR3 sequence is 15 residues long. The germline V gene has CDR1 KGHSH and CDR2 LQKENI. Between the trimmed V and J ends, which lost 0 bases and 2 bases, there was a span of 10 bases. CDR3 sequence: CASSPPGNFQETQYF. DNA for the CDR3: TGTGCCAGCTCACCACCCGGCAACTTTCAAGAGACCCAGTACTTC.

The J gene is TRBJ2-1, the V gene TRBV11-2, with 8 bases that match TRBD2. Germline trimming cut 5 bases from V and 0 bases from J; bases unmatched to any gene: 6. Germline V gene lookup returns CDR1 SGHAT and CDR2 FQNNGV. The CDR3 totals 16 residues. The CDR3 DNA reads TGTGCCAGCAGCGGCACTAGCGGTCGCTCCTACAATGAGCAGTTCTTC. The encoded protein is CASSGTSGRSYNEQFF.

The genes are TRBV13 and TRBJ2-7, with TRBD2 matching over 7 bases. TRBJ2-5 explains the end of the DNA better; the J call may be wrong. The CDR3 totals 15 residues. The germline CDR1 and CDR2 sequences are PRHDT and FYEKMQ (reference sequence). The CDR3 DNA follows: TGTGCCAGCAGCCCCCCGGATGCGGGAGTAGAGACCCAGTACTTC. Protein sequence: CASSPPDAGVETQYF.

J is TRBJ2-1 and V is TRBV7-9; no clear D gene. V dropped 5 bases and J dropped 2 bases, with 19 bases sitting between them. The CDR3 runs 17 residues. Germline-derived CDR1 and CDR2 are SEHNR and FQNEAQ (reference sequence). CDR3 coding DNA: TGTGCCAGCAGCACCCAGCCGACTGAAAGTCCCTACAATGAGCAGTTCTTC. Its translation: CASSTQPTESPYNEQFF.

CDR3 loop: CASGLMTLYNEQFF. As DNA, the CDR3 is TGTGCTAGTGGTTTGATGACTCTCTACAATGAGCAGTTCTTC. This rearrangement joins TRBV12-5 to TRBJ2-1; D not resolved. Germline assignment: CDR1 LGHNT and CDR2 FRNRAP. Trimming took 2 bases from V and 3 from J, leaving 8 bases between them. CDR3 length: 14 residues.

V is TRBV7-9 and J is TRBJ2-5; D is unresolved. Germline V gene sequence: CDR1 SEHNR, CDR2 FQNEAQ (reference sequence). Trimming took 5 bases from V and 2 from J, leaving 12 bases between them. The CDR3 totals 14 residues. The CDR3 region has the DNA TGTGCCAGCAGCCCACCCCAAAGGCAAGAGACCCAGTACTTC. Translated: CASSPPQRQETQYF.

V is TRBV5-5 and J is TRBJ2-5; 7 nucleotides line up with TRBD2. Germline CDR1 and CDR2: SGHKS and YYEKEE (reference sequence). The CDR3 is 16 amino acids. With 0 bases clipped from V and 3 bases from J, the junction kept 8 bases outside the gene matches. The CDR3 DNA is TGTGCCAGCAGCTTGGTGGTGACTAGCCCCGAAGAGACCCAGTACTTC. Translated: CASSLVVTSPEETQYF.

V gene TRBV6-6 combines with J gene TRBJ2-3; D gene ambiguous. Trimming stripped 10 bases from V and 2 bases from J, with 13 bases between. CDR3 length equals 13 residues. Looked up from germline, CDR1 is MNHNY and CDR2 is SVGAGI (reference sequence). In DNA form, the CDR3 reads TGTGCCATCTCCTCGGGTTACACAGATACGCAGTATTTT. It is translated as CAISSGYTDTQYF.

The gene calls are TRBV29-1 and TRBJ2-5; D is ambiguous. Germline loops: CDR1 SQVTM, CDR2 ANQGSEA. The CDR3 extends over 12 amino acids. Trimming took 6 bases from V and 5 from J, leaving 13 bases between them. The CDR3 protein is CSVAGSSETQYF. The CDR3 DNA reads as TGCAGCGTGGCCGGATCTTCGGAGACCCAGTACTTC.

V is TRBV10-3 and J is TRBJ1-2; 7 bases line up with TRBD1. This CDR3 is 15 amino acids long. J was trimmed by 3 bases and V by 4 bases; bases with no gene match: 8. The V gene's germline CDR1 is ENHRY and CDR2 SYGVKD. The CDR3 nucleotides read TGTGCCATCAGTGCCCCCGGGCAGGGGGACTATGGCTACACCTTC. Amino acids: CAISAPGQGDYGYTF.

This rearrangement joins TRBV6-1 to TRBJ2-7; possible D gene TRBD2, 5 bases. This CDR3 is built from 14 residues. With 1 base removed from V and 3 bases from J, the gap between germline ends came to 10 bases. CDR1 is MNHNS and CDR2 is SASEGT in the germline V gene. CDR3 region: CASSEDGGGYEQYF. The CDR3 nucleotides are TGTGCCAGCAGTGAAGACGGAGGAGGCTACGAGCAGTACTTC.

The chain is built from TRBV14 and TRBJ2-5; 9 positions agree with TRBD2. This CDR3 has 17 amino acids. CDR1 SGHDN and CDR2 FVKESK come from the germline V gene. The V gene end was trimmed by 0 bases and the J gene end by 2 bases; junction bases not matched to a gene: 7. In nucleotides, the CDR3 is TGTGCCAGCAGCCAAGAGCGCCCTAGCGGGAAACAAGAGACCCAGTACTTC. Protein product: CASSQERPSGKQETQYF.

V is TRBV20-1 and J is TRBJ2-3, with 9 positions matching TRBD2. Germline loops: CDR1 DFQATT, CDR2 SNEGSKA (reference sequence). This CDR3 has 15 amino acids. V lost 6 bases, J lost 2 bases, and 9 bases stayed unmatched. The CDR3 loop reads CSAEPTSGPTDTQYF. The CDR3 DNA follows: TGCAGTGCCGAGCCGACTAGCGGTCCCACAGATACGCAGTATTTT.